These 24 T cell receptor beta chains were sequenced from one sample in a study of identifying expanded T cells in peripheral blood. Only in-frame clones appear in the TCRdb table, and some are missing; sequencing was by immunoSEQ multiplex PCR. The sample has about 100,000 clones, over 70% seen once. The sample was blood. The receptors here all came from a person aged 18 to 70 in good health.

This clone has just one count. This chain joins TRBV30 and TRBJ2-1; TRBD2 matches 10 bases. The CDR3 contains 15 residues. The J segment lost 5 bases and the V segment lost 2 bases, leaving 6 bases of the junction unmatched. The germline gives CDR1 GTSNPN, CDR2 SVGIG (reference sequence). The CDR3, as DNA: TGTGCCTGGAGTCCTTGGACTAGCGGTAACAATGAGCAGTTCTTC. It is translated as CAWSPWTSGNNEQFF.

The rearrangement links TRBV2 to TRBJ1-2, with D perhaps TRBD1 (6 bases). The germline V gene has CDR1 SNHLY and CDR2 FYNNEI. Deletions cut 6 bases from V and 4 bases from J, with 18 bases between. The CDR3 extends over 15 amino acids. CDR3 DNA sequence: TGTGCCAGCAGGTTAGAGCCAGGGGCGGTCTATGGCTACACCTTC. Protein product: CASRLEPGAVYGYTF.

There are a few counts of this clone. The rearrangement joins TRBV19 to TRBJ1-5; 12 bases are a match to TRBD1. CDR3 length equals 14 residues. Trimming took 5 bases from V and 9 from J; bases not matched to a gene: 5. Germline V lookup: CDR1 LNHDA, CDR2 SQIVND (reference sequence). DNA of the CDR3: TGTGCCAGTAGTCCGGGACAGGGGGCTTGGCCCCAGCATTTT. This codes for CASSPGQGAWPQHF.

The chain recombines TRBV6-1 with TRBJ1-2, with TRBD1 matching over 7 bases. The CDR3 totals 15 residues. Per germline, CDR1 MNHNS and CDR2 SASEGT. V lost 4 bases and J lost 4; bases outside the gene matches: 9. The CDR3 is CASSAGTAELYGYTF. The CDR3 DNA reads as TGTGCCAGCAGTGCCGGGACAGCTGAACTCTATGGCTACACCTTC.

The V gene is TRBV15, the J gene TRBJ2-7; 11 bases align to TRBD1. Looked up from germline, CDR1 is LNHNV and CDR2 is YYDKDF (reference sequence). CDR3 length equals 14 residues. V lost 5 bases and J lost 6; bases outside the gene matches: 6. The CDR3 DNA reads as TGTGCCACCAGCTGGGACAGGGGGTCGGGCGAGCAGTACTTC. Amino acid sequence: CATSWDRGSGEQYF.

The chain combines TRBV11-3 with TRBJ2-2; D possibly corresponds to TRBD2 (7 bases). Trimming stripped 3 bases from V and 7 bases from J, with 15 bases between. CDR1 SGHNT and CDR2 YENEEA come from the germline V gene. The CDR3 loop spans 15 amino acids. CDR3 residues: CASSFGGPRSGELFF. Here the CDR3 DNA reads TGTGCCAGCAGCTTCGGGGGGCCGAGGAGCGGGGAGCTGTTTTTT. Based on the CDR3 plus reference TRBV11-3 and TRBJ2-2, the full variable domain is EAGVVQSPRYKIIEKKQPVAFWCNPISGHNTLYWYLQNLGQGPELLIRYENEEAVDDSQLPKDRFSAERLKGVDSTLKIQPAELGDSAVYLCASSFGGPRSGELFFGEGSRLTVL.

The CDR3 DNA follows: TGCGCCAGCAGTGGGCGGATCGTGGGCACTGAAGCTTTCTTT. Its translation is CASSGRIVGTEAFF. The chain combines TRBV10-2 with TRBJ1-1; D remains unclear. Trimming stripped 4 bases from V and 4 bases from J, with 13 bases between. There are 14 residues in the CDR3. The germline V gene has CDR1 WSHSY and CDR2 SAAADI.

V and J are TRBV13 and TRBJ1-1; tentative D call: TRBD1 (6 bases). This CDR3 region has 14 residues. The ends were cut back, 7 bases at V and 1 base at J, with 13 bases in the middle. The germline CDR1 and CDR2 sequences are PRHDT and FYEKMQ (reference sequence). CDR3: CASKGGPQNTEAFF. The CDR3 DNA reads as TGTGCCAGCAAGGGGGGCCCCCAGAACACTGAAGCTTTCTTT.

The DNA for the CDR3 is TGTGCCATCGCGGGAGGGCGGGGCAATGAGCAGTTCTTC. Translated, it gives CAIAGGRGNEQFF. The rearrangement joins TRBV2 to TRBJ2-1; 9 bases are shared with TRBD2. This CDR3 contains 13 residues. Germline V gene sequence: CDR1 SNHLY, CDR2 FYNNEI. V was pared by 10 bases and J by 6 bases, with 7 bases of the junction left unmatched.

The rearrangement links TRBV6-4 to TRBJ1-1; D is undetermined. Trimming pared 4 bases from V and 1 base from J, leaving 7 bases between. CDR3 length equals 13 residues. The germline V gene has CDR1 MRHNA and CDR2 SNTAGT. The DNA of the CDR3 is TGTGCCAGCAGTGTACAACCGAACACTGAAGCTTTCTTT. This codes for CASSVQPNTEAFF.

V usage is TRBV10-3 and J usage is TRBJ2-7; maybe TRBD1 (6 bases). V was clipped by 3 bases and J by 1 base, with 7 bases between them. CDR3 length: 13 residues. Per germline, CDR1 ENHRY and CDR2 SYGVKD. The CDR3 loop is CAISDGQSYEQYF. The CDR3, as DNA: TGTGCCATCAGTGACGGACAGTCCTACGAGCAGTACTTC.

The chain has TRBV27 and TRBJ1-3, with unresolved D. This CDR3 is built from 16 residues. V was trimmed by 5 bases and J by 0 bases, leaving 14 bases between them. Looked up from germline, CDR1 is MNHEY and CDR2 is SMNVEV (reference sequence). In nucleotides, the CDR3 is TGTGCCAGCAGTCTAACAGCGTCCCTCTCTGGAAACACCATATATTTT. It is translated as CASSLTASLSGNTIYF.

The rearrangement links TRBV7-9 to TRBJ2-1, with D tentatively TRBD2 (6 bases). Between the trimmed V and J ends, which lost 6 bases and 12 bases, there was a span of 12 bases. CDR1 is SEHNR and CDR2 is FQNEAQ in the germline V gene (reference sequence). This CDR3 contains 11 residues. CDR3 in amino acids: CASSLKGGQFF. Written as DNA, the CDR3 is TGTGCCAGCAGTTTGAAGGGAGGGCAGTTCTTC.

This chain uses TRBV5-1 with TRBJ1-1; maybe TRBD1 (5 bases). V gave up 3 bases and J gave up 0 bases, with 15 bases separating them. Germline V gene data show CDR1 as SGHRS and CDR2 as YFSETQ. The CDR3 spans 16 residues. The CDR3 is CASSSGGTLMNTEAFF. The CDR3 DNA reads TGCGCCAGCAGCTCTGGGGGGACTCTAATGAACACTGAAGCTTTCTTT.

The chain joins TRBV30 to TRBJ2-3; D might be TRBD2 (6 bases). The V gene lost 0 bases and the J gene lost 8 bases, with 15 bases spanning the gap. CDR1 is GTSNPN and CDR2 is SVGIG in the germline V gene (reference sequence). The CDR3 runs 14 residues. This CDR3 is CAWSVGVGAGTQYF. CDR3 nucleotides: TGTGCCTGGAGTGTAGGTGTCGGAGCGGGTACGCAGTATTTT.

The chain uses TRBV6-5 and TRBJ1-5; 9 bases are a match to TRBD1. V lost 7 bases to trimming and J lost 6 bases; unmatched junction nucleotides: 7. This CDR3 has 14 amino acids. CDR1 MNHEY and CDR2 SVGAGI come from the germline V gene. CDR3: CASTWTGESQPQHF. DNA of the CDR3: TGTGCCAGCACCTGGACAGGGGAAAGTCAGCCCCAGCATTTT.

This clone was seen only once. The chain has TRBV2 and TRBJ2-2; 8 nucleotides align to TRBD1. The CDR3 loop spans 15 amino acids. Germline V gene lookup returns CDR1 SNHLY and CDR2 FYNNEI. Trimming took 4 bases from V and 6 from J; bases not matched to a gene: 7. CDR3 nucleotide sequence: TGTGCCAGCAGTGGTTCGACAGGGGCAGCCGGGGAGCTGTTTTTT. Translated, it gives CASSGSTGAAGELFF.

The V gene is TRBV6-6, the J gene TRBJ2-7; no firm D call. This CDR3 is built from 13 residues. The germline gives CDR1 MNHNY, CDR2 SVGAGI (reference sequence). With 8 bases removed from V and 1 base from J, the gap between germline ends came to 12 bases. The CDR3 protein is CASAHDESYEQYF. CDR3 sequence (DNA): TGTGCCAGCGCGCATGACGAATCCTACGAGCAGTACTTC.

This clone occurred a few times. The genes are TRBV10-3 and TRBJ2-7; TRBD1 matches 7 bases. The J segment lost 2 bases and the V segment lost 4 bases, leaving 17 bases of the junction unmatched. Germline CDR1 and CDR2: ENHRY and SYGVKD. The CDR3 length is 18 residues. CDR3 loop: CAISGDTTGTGNPYEQYF. The CDR3 coding sequence is TGTGCCATCAGTGGGGACACGACAGGGACGGGGAATCCCTACGAGCAGTACTTC.

CDR3 DNA sequence: TGTGCCAGCTCACCCCGGACAGGGACCTACGAGCAGTACTTC. Its translation is CASSPRTGTYEQYF. The rearrangement links TRBV18 to TRBJ2-7; 8 bases match TRBD1. Germline V lookup: CDR1 KGHSH, CDR2 LQKENI. This CDR3 spans 14 amino acids. V was pared by 3 bases and J by 2 bases, with 3 bases of the junction left unmatched. Together with reference TRBV18 and TRBJ2-7, the CDR3 gives the full variable domain: NAGVMQNPRHLVRRRGQEARLRCSPMKGHSHVYWYRQLPEEGLKFMVYLQKENIIDESGMPKERFSAEFPKEGPSILRIQQVVRGDSAAYFCASSPRTGTYEQYFGPGTRLTVT.

J is TRBJ1-2 and V is TRBV19; no clear D. V was trimmed by 6 bases and J by 5 bases, leaving 10 bases between them. The germline CDR1 and CDR2 sequences are LNHDA and SQIVND (reference sequence). The CDR3 loop spans 12 amino acids. The CDR3 DNA reads as TGTGCCAGTAGCCCTGACAAATATGGCTACACCTTC. This sequence encodes CASSPDKYGYTF.

This clone was counted only a few times. The chain carries TRBV4-2 and TRBJ2-6; D unresolved. Germline V gene lookup returns CDR1 LGHNA and CDR2 YNFKEQ. V was pared by 3 bases and J by 2 bases, with 8 bases between. CDR3 length equals 15 residues. The CDR3 reads CASSQIITGANVLTF. Here the CDR3 DNA reads TGTGCCAGCAGCCAGATCATCACTGGGGCCAACGTCCTGACTTTC.

This chain links TRBV10-3 with TRBJ1-1; possibly TRBD1 for D (5 bases). The CDR3 is 14 residues long. V gave up 10 bases and J gave up 0 bases, with 15 bases separating them. CDR1 and CDR2 from the germline V gene are ENHRY and SYGVKD. The CDR3 sequence is CATRQFSMNTEAFF. DNA of the CDR3: TGTGCCACGCGACAGTTTTCGATGAACACTGAAGCTTTCTTT.

This chain uses TRBV19 with TRBJ1-5; D is unclear. The V end lost 6 bases, the J end lost 8 bases, and 14 bases lay between the germline ends. Germline assignment: CDR1 LNHDA and CDR2 SQIVND (reference sequence). This CDR3 has 13 amino acids. CDR3 residues: CASRTGNMKPQHF. The CDR3 DNA follows: TGTGCCAGTAGGACCGGGAACATGAAGCCCCAGCATTTT.